The 31 T cell receptor beta chains in this list originate from one sample, sequenced in a study of blood T cell repertoires in COVID-19. Data came from immunoSEQ multiplex PCR; TCRdb stores just in-frame clones and leaves some out. The sample has fewer than 40,000 clones, around nine tenths seen once; the top ten hold approximately 12%. Sequencing was done on a sample of peripheral blood. Receptors were obtained from a human donor in a cohort sampled during active COVID-19.

A single count supports this clone. This rearrangement joins TRBV3-1 (or the pseudogene TRBV3-2) to TRBJ2-7; 12 bases line up with TRBD2. The CDR3 spans 17 residues. J was trimmed by 3 bases and V by 0 bases; bases with no gene match: 6. The germline V gene has CDR1 LGHDT and CDR2 YNNKEL (reference sequence). Written as DNA, the CDR3 is TGTGCCAGCAGCCAAGATTTAACTAGCGGGGGGATCTACGAGCAGTACTTC. Its protein product is CASSQDLTSGGIYEQYF.

The V and J genes are TRBV6-6 and TRBJ1-3; no reliable D call. Trimming stripped 0 bases from V and 7 bases from J, with 13 bases between. There are 15 residues in the CDR3. The germline V gene has CDR1 MNHNY and CDR2 SVGAGI (reference sequence). The CDR3 reads CASSYSDGRRNTIYF. The CDR3 nucleotides read TGTGCCAGCAGTTACTCGGATGGTCGGAGGAACACCATATATTTT.

This chain connects TRBV7-9 to TRBJ2-5; 9 bases fit TRBD2. V lost 5 bases to trimming and J lost 5 bases; unmatched junction nucleotides: 9. There are 15 residues in the CDR3. Germline lookup yields CDR1 SEHNR and CDR2 FQNEAQ (reference sequence). CDR3 coding DNA: TGTGCCAGCAGCCCCTGGGCGGGAGGGTTGGAGACCCAGTACTTC. Its protein is CASSPWAGGLETQYF.

The chain joins TRBV6-5 to TRBJ1-2; 10 bases align to TRBD1. The V gene's germline CDR1 is MNHEY and CDR2 SVGAGI. J gave up 7 bases and V 2 bases, and 4 bases lay outside the gene matches. This CDR3 has 14 residues. CDR3 in DNA: TGTGCCAGCAGTTACACCGGGACAGGGGCTGGCTACACCTTC. Translation gives CASSYTGTGAGYTF.

The chain combines TRBV5-1 with TRBJ2-1, with 10 bases aligning to TRBD1. CDR3 length: 14 residues. Germline-derived CDR1 and CDR2 are SGHRS and YFSETQ. With 2 bases clipped from V and 7 bases from J, the junction kept 3 bases outside the gene matches. This CDR3 is CASSLRQGANEQFF. In DNA, the CDR3 is TGCGCCAGCAGCTTAAGACAGGGGGCTAATGAGCAGTTCTTC.

The chain is built from TRBV30 and TRBJ2-5, with 10 bases that match TRBD2. This CDR3 is 13 amino acids long. CDR1 is GTSNPN, CDR2 SVGIG, per germline (reference sequence). V lost 5 bases and J lost 4; bases outside the gene matches: 4. CDR3 residues: CAWASGRGETQYF. The CDR3 DNA sequence: TGTGCCTGGGCTAGCGGGAGAGGAGAGACCCAGTACTTC.

The V call is TRBV18, the J call TRBJ2-2, with 8 bases identical to TRBD1. The CDR3 has 13 residues. The germline gives CDR1 KGHSH, CDR2 LQKENI. After removal of 8 bases from V and 7 bases from J, the junction contained 6 bases not matched to a gene. The CDR3: CASVQGDYGELFF. The CDR3 nucleotides are TGTGCCAGCGTACAGGGGGATTACGGGGAGCTGTTTTTT. The full variable domain, with the rest looked up from reference TRBV18 and TRBJ2-2, is NAGVMQNPRHLVRRRGQEARLRCSPMKGHSHVYWYRQLPEEGLKFMVYLQKENIIDESGMPKERFSAEFPKEGPSILRIQQVVRGDSAAYFCASVQGDYGELFFGEGSRLTVL.

V usage is TRBV28 and J usage is TRBJ1-1; D gene ambiguous. Germline values: CDR1 MDHEN, CDR2 SYDVKM. The V end lost 6 bases, the J end lost 6 bases, and 11 bases lay between the germline ends. CDR3 length: 12 residues. CDR3 region: CASRKHAPEAFF. CDR3 DNA: TGTGCCAGCAGGAAACACGCTCCTGAAGCTTTCTTT.

The J gene is TRBJ1-1, the V gene TRBV7-8; TRBD1 might be the D (6 bases). In germline, CDR1 is SGHVS, CDR2 FQNEAQ. The CDR3 has 16 amino acids. The V end lost 2 bases, the J end lost 1 base, and 14 bases lay between the germline ends. CDR3 nucleotide sequence: TGTGCCAGCAGCTTAATGTCAGGGGCCGGGAACACTGAAGCTTTCTTT. The encoded protein is CASSLMSGAGNTEAFF.

V usage is TRBV5-6 and J usage is TRBJ1-5, with D hard to call. Germline V gene data show CDR1 as SGHDT and CDR2 as YYEEEE. The CDR3 is 15 residues long. V shed 6 bases and J shed 0 bases, with 13 bases lying between them. CDR3 nucleotide sequence: TGTGCCAGCACTCCCAGTCCTTATAGCAATCAGCCCCAGCATTTT. Translation: CASTPSPYSNQPQHF. The whole variable domain, remainder taken from reference TRBV5-6 and TRBJ1-5, is DAGVTQSPTHLIKTRGQQVTLRCSPKSGHDTVSWYQQALGQGPQFIFQYYEEEERQRGNFPDRFSGHQFPNYSSELNVNALLLGDSALYLCASTPSPYSNQPQHFGDGTRLSIL.

The V and J genes are TRBV6-5 and TRBJ2-3; the match to TRBD2 covers 10 bases. J lost 5 bases, V lost 7 bases, and 6 bases had no gene match. CDR1 MNHEY and CDR2 SVGAGI come from the germline V gene. The CDR3 is 14 amino acids. CDR3 residues: CASTRSGRGDTQYF. DNA of the CDR3: TGTGCCAGCACCAGGAGCGGGAGGGGAGATACGCAGTATTTT.

The chain combines TRBV27 with TRBJ2-1; weak D call: TRBD2 (6 bases). Germline V gene lookup returns CDR1 MNHEY and CDR2 SMNVEV (reference sequence). The CDR3 has 14 amino acids. The V gene lost 3 bases and the J gene lost 3 bases, with 9 bases spanning the gap. The CDR3 protein is CASSFPGVYNEQFF. The CDR3 DNA reads TGTGCCAGCAGTTTCCCGGGAGTCTACAATGAGCAGTTCTTC.

The rearrangement links TRBV5-4 to TRBJ1-1, with 7 bases matching TRBD1. CDR3 length: 13 residues. Per the germline V gene, CDR1 is SGHNT and CDR2 is YYREEE (reference sequence). V lost 5 bases, J lost 0 bases, and 1 base stayed unmatched. The CDR3 sequence: CASRGQLNTEAFF. The CDR3 DNA reads as TGTGCCAGCAGGGGACAGCTGAACACTGAAGCTTTCTTT.

The rearrangement joins TRBV28 to TRBJ1-5; the D is unclear. V was shortened by 6 bases and J by 3 bases, with 12 bases between the two germline ends. The CDR3 is made up of 14 amino acids. The germline CDR1 and CDR2 sequences are MDHEN and SYDVKM. The CDR3 DNA reads as TGTGCCAGCAGCCGTGGCGGTTCCAATCAGCCCCAGCATTTT. It translates to CASSRGGSNQPQHF.

The CDR3 nucleotides are TGCGCCAGCAGCCAAGATCTGTCGCGGGAGTACAATGAGCAGTTCTTC. It translates to CASSQDLSREYNEQFF. The chain has TRBV4-3 and TRBJ2-1; 7 nucleotides line up with TRBD2. The CDR3 consists of 16 residues. V dropped 0 bases and J dropped 4; count of bases not matched to a gene: 6. Per the germline V gene, CDR1 is LGHNA and CDR2 is YSLEER.

This clone was seen once. The chain joins TRBV4-2 to TRBJ2-3; TRBD2 matches at 10 bases. CDR1 is LGHNA and CDR2 is YNFKEQ in the germline V gene. Trimming at V came to 4 bases and at J to 1 base, leaving 5 bases not matched to a gene. This CDR3 spans 16 amino acids. Written as DNA, the CDR3 is TGTGCCAGCAGCCGGGTGGGGACTAGCGGCACAGATACGCAGTATTTT. It translates to CASSRVGTSGTDTQYF.

V and J are TRBV28 and TRBJ1-5; D not resolved. The V end lost 6 bases, the J end lost 0 bases, and 9 bases lay between the germline ends. Germline V gene sequence: CDR1 MDHEN, CDR2 SYDVKM. CDR3 size: 14 residues. The chain's CDR3 is CASSSRHSNQPQHF. The CDR3 coding sequence is TGTGCCAGCAGCTCTAGGCATAGCAATCAGCCCCAGCATTTT. Combining the CDR3 with reference TRBV28 and TRBJ1-5 gives the whole variable domain DVKVTQSSRYLVKRTGEKVFLECVQDMDHENMFWYRQDPGLGLRLIYFSYDVKMKEKGDIPEGYSVSREKKERFSLILESASTNQTSMYLCASSSRHSNQPQHFGDGTRLSIL.

The chain combines TRBV18 with TRBJ2-5; D perhaps matches TRBD1 (5 bases). Trimming cost V 1 base and J 2 bases, with 11 bases left between them. Germline V lookup: CDR1 KGHSH, CDR2 LQKENI. CDR3 length: 15 amino acids. CDR3 sequence: CASSPREQAQETQYF. The CDR3 DNA follows: TGTGCCAGCTCACCACGAGAACAGGCTCAAGAGACCCAGTACTTC.

V is TRBV7-2 and J is TRBJ2-1; D possibly corresponds to TRBD2 (7 bases). Trimming shortened V by 7 bases and J by 5 bases, and 15 bases separated the two germline ends. Germline values: CDR1 SGHTA, CDR2 FQGNSA. This CDR3 spans 14 amino acids. The chain's CDR3 is CASTRGGANNEQFF. The DNA for the CDR3 is TGTGCCAGCACGAGAGGGGGGGCCAACAATGAGCAGTTCTTC.

The chain joins TRBV18 to TRBJ2-7, with 13 positions matching TRBD2. This CDR3 comprises 17 residues. Losses at the gene ends were 4 bases for V and 0 bases for J; bases not matched to a gene: 6. Germline CDR1 reads KGHSH; CDR2 reads LQKENI. The CDR3 nucleotides read TGTGCCAGCTCACTGGGCAGGACTAGCGGGAGCTCCTACGAGCAGTACTTC. Its protein is CASSLGRTSGSSYEQYF.

In its sample, this clone was seen a few times. Here the CDR3 DNA reads TGTGCCAGCAGCTTAGAGGCAGGGGATCCCTACGAGCAGTACTTC. Its translation: CASSLEAGDPYEQYF. The chain employs TRBV13 and TRBJ2-7; tentative D call: TRBD1 (6 bases). The germline gives CDR1 PRHDT, CDR2 FYEKMQ (reference sequence). V lost 1 base and J lost 2, with 12 bases in between. This CDR3 comprises 15 residues.

The rearrangement joins TRBV5-1 to TRBJ1-2, with D maybe TRBD1 (6 bases). With 5 bases removed from V and 4 bases from J, the gap between germline ends came to 24 bases. The CDR3 extends over 17 amino acids. Looked up from germline, CDR1 is SGHRS and CDR2 is YFSETQ. The CDR3 DNA is TGCGCCAGCAGTCCAGTACAGGGAGCGCCGTCTGTCTATGGCTACACCTTC. It codes for CASSPVQGAPSVYGYTF.

The chain combines TRBV5-4 with TRBJ2-7; tentative D call: TRBD2 (8 bases). The V end lost 4 bases, the J end lost 4 bases, and 21 bases lay between the germline ends. The length of the CDR3 is 16 residues. Germline CDR1 and CDR2: SGHNT and YYREEE (reference sequence). CDR3 amino acids: CASSPGGSGGAYEQYF. For the CDR3, the DNA is TGTGCCAGCAGCCCGGGGGGGTCAGGGGGTGCTTACGAGCAGTACTTC.

The V and J genes are TRBV7-3 and TRBJ2-2; D might be TRBD2 (5 bases). V was pared by 8 bases and J by 6 bases, with 19 bases between. The CDR3 spans 15 residues. Germline CDR1 reads SGHTA; CDR2 reads FQGTGA. The CDR3 protein is CASAPRGEESGELFF. The CDR3 bases are TGTGCCAGCGCCCCACGGGGAGAGGAGTCCGGGGAGCTGTTTTTT.

The chain uses TRBV29-1 and TRBJ1-1, with D perhaps TRBD1 (5 bases). CDR1 and CDR2 (germline): SQVTM, ANQGSEA. CDR3 length: 11 amino acids. This chain's CDR3 is CRVDSYTEAFF. In DNA, the CDR3 is TGCAGGGTCGACAGTTACACTGAAGCTTTCTTT.

The J gene is TRBJ2-5, the V gene TRBV11-2; D call uncertain. The CDR3 runs to 13 residues. Germline V gene data show CDR1 as SGHAT and CDR2 as FQNNGV. V was pared by 2 bases and J by 2 bases, with 6 bases between. The CDR3 loop is CASSLLEQETQYF. DNA for the CDR3: TGTGCCAGCAGCTTATTGGAGCAAGAGACCCAGTACTTC. The full variable domain, in which reference TRBV11-2 and TRBJ2-5 provide the parts outside the CDR3, is EAGVAQSPRYKIIEKRQSVAFWCNPISGHATLYWYQQILGQGPKLLIQFQNNGVVDDSQLPKDRFSAERLKGVDSTLKIQPAKLEDSAVYLCASSLLEQETQYFGPGTRLLVL.

This clone was seen only once. The chain has TRBV28 and TRBJ1-1; tentative D call: TRBD1 (5 bases). Germline loops: CDR1 MDHEN, CDR2 SYDVKM. V was trimmed by 6 bases and J by 2 bases, leaving 13 bases between them. The CDR3 runs to 14 residues. This CDR3 is CASSPRGRNTEAFF. For the CDR3, the DNA is TGTGCCAGCAGCCCTAGGGGCAGAAACACTGAAGCTTTCTTT.

This clone was observed a single time. The chain joins TRBV30 to TRBJ2-1; TRBD2 matches at 9 bases. Trimming took 4 bases from V and 3 from J; bases not matched to a gene: 7. This CDR3 has 15 amino acids. Germline loops: CDR1 GTSNPN, CDR2 SVGIG (reference sequence). The CDR3 DNA follows: TGTGCCTGGAAAGGGGCGGGAGGGGTCTACAATGAGCAGTTCTTC. Encoded protein: CAWKGAGGVYNEQFF. The full variable domain, rest sourced from reference TRBV30 and TRBJ2-1, is SQTIHQWPATLVQPVGSPLSLECTVEGTSNPNLYWYRQAAGRGLQLLFYSVGIGQISSEVPQNLSASRPQDRQFILSSKKLLLSDSGFYLCAWKGAGGVYNEQFFGPGTRLTVL.

The CDR3 DNA reads TGTGCCAGCAGCGTGTCGGACAGCCGTACCTACGAGCAGTACTTC. Protein sequence: CASSVSDSRTYEQYF. V usage is TRBV7-2 and J usage is TRBJ2-7; maybe TRBD1 (6 bases). Germline V lookup: CDR1 SGHTA, CDR2 FQGNSA. CDR3 length: 15 amino acids. The germline V and J ends were trimmed by 5 bases and 2 bases, with 16 bases remaining between them. Full variable domain (missing parts from reference TRBV7-2 and TRBJ2-7): GAGVSQSPSNKVTEKGKDVELRCDPISGHTALYWYRQSLGQGLEFLIYFQGNSAPDKSGLPSDRFSAERTGGSVSTLTIQRTQQEDSAVYLCASSVSDSRTYEQYFGPGTRLTVT.

The gene calls are TRBV19 and TRBJ2-3, with TRBD1 identical over 7 bases. The CDR3 contains 16 residues. With V trimmed by 5 bases and J by 0 bases, 8 bases remained unmatched. Germline CDR1 is LNHDA and CDR2 is SQIVND (reference sequence). In nucleotides, the CDR3 is TGTGCCAGTAGTCCATACAGGGGCACGAGCACAGATACGCAGTATTTT. Protein product: CASSPYRGTSTDTQYF.

V usage is TRBV7-8 and J usage is TRBJ2-3; 14 positions agree with TRBD2. Trimming took 5 bases from V and 1 from J; bases not matched to a gene: 8. The CDR3 consists of 18 residues. Germline CDR1 is SGHVS and CDR2 is FQNEAQ. CDR3 nucleotide sequence: TGTGCCAGCAGCACAAGACTAGCGGGAGGGCCTGGCACAGATACGCAGTATTTT. Its translation is CASSTRLAGGPGTDTQYF.